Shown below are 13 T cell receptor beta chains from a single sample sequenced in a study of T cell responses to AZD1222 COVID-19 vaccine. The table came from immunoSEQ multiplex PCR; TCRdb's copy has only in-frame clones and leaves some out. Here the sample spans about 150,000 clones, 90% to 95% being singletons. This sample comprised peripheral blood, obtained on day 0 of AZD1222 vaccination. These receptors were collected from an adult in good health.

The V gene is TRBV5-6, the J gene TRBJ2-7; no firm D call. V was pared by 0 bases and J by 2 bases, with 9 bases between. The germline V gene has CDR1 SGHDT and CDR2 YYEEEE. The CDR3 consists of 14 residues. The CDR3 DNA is TGTGCCAGCAGCTTGGCGGCCCTGGCCTACGAGCAGTACTTC. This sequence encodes CASSLAALAYEQYF.

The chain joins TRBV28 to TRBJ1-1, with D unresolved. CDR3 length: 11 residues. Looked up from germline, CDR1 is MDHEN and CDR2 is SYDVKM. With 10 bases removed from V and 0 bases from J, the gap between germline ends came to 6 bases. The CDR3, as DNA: TGTGCCACCGCTATGAACACTGAAGCTTTCTTT. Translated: CATAMNTEAFF.

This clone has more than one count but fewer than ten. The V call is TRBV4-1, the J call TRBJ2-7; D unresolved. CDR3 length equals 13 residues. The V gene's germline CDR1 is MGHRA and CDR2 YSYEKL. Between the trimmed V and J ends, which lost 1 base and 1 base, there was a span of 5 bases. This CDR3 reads CASSQVESYEQYF. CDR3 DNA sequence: TGCGCCAGCAGCCAAGTGGAGTCCTACGAGCAGTACTTC.

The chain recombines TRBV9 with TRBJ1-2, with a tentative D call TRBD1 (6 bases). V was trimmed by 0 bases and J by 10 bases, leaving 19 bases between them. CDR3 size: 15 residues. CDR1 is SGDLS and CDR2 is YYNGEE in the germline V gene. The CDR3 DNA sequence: TGTGCCAGCAGCGTAGGACTTAGGGCAGGGGAGGCCTACACCTTC. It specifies CASSVGLRAGEAYTF.

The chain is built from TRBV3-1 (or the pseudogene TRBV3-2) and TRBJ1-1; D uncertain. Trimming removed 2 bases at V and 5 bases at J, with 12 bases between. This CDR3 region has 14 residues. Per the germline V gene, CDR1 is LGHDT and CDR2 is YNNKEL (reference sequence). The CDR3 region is CASSQTRRVTEAFF. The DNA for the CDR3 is TGTGCCAGCAGCCAAACCCGGCGAGTAACTGAAGCTTTCTTT.

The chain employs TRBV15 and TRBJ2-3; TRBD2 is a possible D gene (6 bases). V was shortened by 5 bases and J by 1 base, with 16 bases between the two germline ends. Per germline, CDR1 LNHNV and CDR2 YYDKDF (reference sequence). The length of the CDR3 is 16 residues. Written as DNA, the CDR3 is TGTGCCACCAGCGGCGGGACTCCTAGCGGCACAGATACGCAGTATTTT. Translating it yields CATSGGTPSGTDTQYF.

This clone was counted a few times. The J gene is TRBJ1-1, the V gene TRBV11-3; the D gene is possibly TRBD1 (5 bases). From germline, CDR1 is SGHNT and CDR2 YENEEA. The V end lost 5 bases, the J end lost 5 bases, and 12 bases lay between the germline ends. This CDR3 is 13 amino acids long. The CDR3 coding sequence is TGTGCCAGCAGCAGAGGAGGGGAAACTGAAGCTTTCTTT. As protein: CASSRGGETEAFF.

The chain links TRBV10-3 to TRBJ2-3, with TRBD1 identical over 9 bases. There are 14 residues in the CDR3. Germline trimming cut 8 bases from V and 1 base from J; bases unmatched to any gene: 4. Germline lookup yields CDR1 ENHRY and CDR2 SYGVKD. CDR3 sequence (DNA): TGTGCCATCGACAGGGGGTCGGGCACAGATACGCAGTATTTT. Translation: CAIDRGSGTDTQYF.

The CDR3 DNA reads TGTGCCAGCAGTCGTCAGGGGGTCTACGAGCAGTACTTC. Translation gives CASSRQGVYEQYF. This chain joins TRBV27 and TRBJ2-7; 7 bases align to TRBD1. V trimming: 5 bases; J trimming: 3 bases; junction bases outside the gene matches: 4. Germline V gives CDR1 MNHEY, CDR2 SMNVEV (reference sequence). There are 13 residues in the CDR3.

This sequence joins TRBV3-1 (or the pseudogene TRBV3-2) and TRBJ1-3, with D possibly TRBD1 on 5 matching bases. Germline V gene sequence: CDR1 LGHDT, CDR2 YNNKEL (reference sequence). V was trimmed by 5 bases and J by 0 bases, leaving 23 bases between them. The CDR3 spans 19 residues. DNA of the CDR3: TGTGCCAGCAGCGCAGCCTCCCCCCGGGGACCGAGCTCTGGAAACACCATATATTTT. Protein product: CASSAASPRGPSSGNTIYF.

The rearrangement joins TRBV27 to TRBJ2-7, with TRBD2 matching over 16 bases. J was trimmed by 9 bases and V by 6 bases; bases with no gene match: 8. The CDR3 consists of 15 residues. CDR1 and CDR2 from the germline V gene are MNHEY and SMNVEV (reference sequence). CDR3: CASSPGTSGRALQYF. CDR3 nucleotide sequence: TGTGCCAGCAGCCCCGGGACTAGCGGGAGGGCCTTGCAGTACTTC.

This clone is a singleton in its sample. In nucleotides, the CDR3 is TGCGCCAGCAGCCGCCAAACAGGGGAAGGTGAAAAACTGTTTTTT. It codes for CASSRQTGEGEKLFF. V gene TRBV5-1 combines with J gene TRBJ1-4, with TRBD1 matching 7 bases. Looked up from germline, CDR1 is SGHRS and CDR2 is YFSETQ. The CDR3 length is 15 residues. V shed 4 bases, J shed 7 bases, and the junction held 10 bases outside the gene matches.

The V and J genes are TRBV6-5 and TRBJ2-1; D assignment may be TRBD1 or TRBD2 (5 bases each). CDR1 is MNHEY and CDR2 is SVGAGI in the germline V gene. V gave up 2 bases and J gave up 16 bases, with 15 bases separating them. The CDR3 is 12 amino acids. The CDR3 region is CASSYRGTDLFF. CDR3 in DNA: TGTGCCAGCAGTTACCGTGGGACGGACCTATTCTTC.